This TCR beta chain was sequenced during a study of cytomegalovirus exposure and HLA in healthy donors. Whole-study findings and limits: The study flagged about 150 TCR beta chains as cytomegalovirus-associated. Being indistinguishable, some V segments were excluded, TRBV6-2 and TRBV6-3 among them. According to a later analysis, most TCR beta chains associated with CMV appeared HLA-restricted. It was shown in a later analysis that HLA-associated TCR beta chains were more clonally expanded than other, equally common chains.

Germline V gene lookup returns CDR1 MGHRA and CDR2 YSYEKL. Trimming removed 1 base at V and 3 bases at J, with 11 bases between. The length of the CDR3 is 15 residues. In the PCR, 60 Vbeta and 13 Jbeta primers were used. Method: immunoSEQ multiplex PCR; TCRdb's copy keeps in-frame clones and lacks some. The data show approximately 170,000 clones, with 68% seen just once and 1.3% to 1.5% held by the top ten. This clone has more than one count but fewer than ten. The antigen remains undetermined. The receptor's source is a man in his fifties or sixties in good health and CMV-seronegative. Sequencing input: PBMCs. This chain connects TRBV4-1 to TRBJ2-3, with a weak D call TRBD1 (5 bases). The chain's CDR3 is CASSQVGPGTDTQYF. The CDR3 nucleotides read TGCGCCAGCAGCCAAGTGGGCCCAGGGACAGATACGCAGTATTTT.